The clone carrying this TCR beta chain showed up just a few times. Antigen unknown. Since all of the isolated RNA was reverse transcribed, expressed TCRB transcripts were what got sequenced. Regulatory, naive and central memory T cell samples averaged about 3.5 million reads. The repertoire was sequenced with immunoSEQ multiplex PCR; TCRdb's copy has only in-frame clones and lacks some. The sample shows 250,000 or so clones, 68% of them seen only once. The V end was cut by 6 bases, the J end by 3 bases, with 20 bases between. Germline CDR1 SQVTM, CDR2 ANQGSEA. The CDR3 is made up of 15 amino acids. The data originate from a study of beta chain features in type 1 diabetes. Whole-study context: Examined across all samples were 90 million to 130 million sorted cells. General study results and limits: Possibly, sequencing cDNA over-represented cells that had high TCR expression levels. Insertions were fewer and deletions more numerous at VDJ junctions in type 1 diabetes patients.

V is TRBV29-1 and J is TRBJ1-1, with D possibly being TRBD1 (6 bases). Sequences were obtained from naive CD4+ T cells from blood. This sequence was found in a man aged 25 to 40 in good health. CDR3 nucleotides: TGCAGCGTAAACAGGGTCGCTCGGCCCGACACTGAAGCTTTCTTT. Its protein is CSVNRVARPDTEAFF.